A selection of T cell receptor beta chains follows, all from one sample in a study of cytomegalovirus exposure and HLA in healthy donors. Generated by immunoSEQ multiplex PCR, the TCRdb table keeps only in-frame clones and is missing some. The sample has around 130,000 clones; around three quarters are singletons. Input material: PBMCs. The receptors here all came from a man younger than 45 in good health and CMV-seronegative. The CDR3 runs from the conserved cysteine through the conserved F or W.

V gene	CDR3 protein
TRBV29-1	CSVGTGGANYGYTF
TRBV5-4	CASSNQGGAEKLFF
TRBV6-5	CASSYTGQGGSYEQYF
TRBV4-1	CASSQDPNRRYTEAFF
TRBV10-3	CAISESTITQGPRAKLFF
TRBV2	CASSVGREVVQPQHF
TRBV4-3	CASSQGTSPPNNEQFF
TRBV5-1	CASSLYIGGSGYEQYF
TRBV29-1	CSVRHLMYQETQYF
TRBV6-5	CASSPPGYNEQFF
TRBV6-6	CASRPTSGAIYEQYF
TRBV4-1	CASSHPGSYGYTF
TRBV7-9	CASSLVGQGAAEQYF
TRBV13	CASSSPRSEANYGYTF
TRBV4-2	CASSRNSHLQETQYF
TRBV2	CASSEQEETQYF
TRBV6-4	CASSEGGLGDYEQYF
TRBV25-1	CASSEYPLSGEAFF
TRBV7-9	CASSLAASNEQFF
TRBV5-1	CASSLGLGADTQYF
TRBV7-9	CASSLDRGRLYEQFF
TRBV4-3	CASSPTESSYNEQFF
TRBV5-1	CASSLLQGPGELFF
TRBV19	CASSLQGSGKKLFF
TRBV6-1	CASSRDSSGANVLTF
TRBV11-2	CASSRGQGLYGYTF
TRBV6-5	CASQGHSPYEQYF
TRBV5-1	CASSSSGTTTGRGANVLTF
TRBV5-6	CASSSTGSPNPFHF
TRBV11-2	CASSPGLLVIYGYTF
TRBV2	CASSDRVGEQYF
TRBV28	CASSSSSRGWRGTYNEQFF
TRBV11-2	CASSLGDTSTDTQYF
TRBV7-9	CASSSTAGDNEQYF
TRBV7-9	CASGLAGGPWSDTQYF
TRBV7-9	CASIRSGTGTYEQYF
TRBV25-1	CASSEWTSGDSSYEQYF
TRBV28	CASSLPGTYGYTF
TRBV6-5	CASNERGNSNQPQHF
TRBV5-1	CASSLNGGEDTIYF
TRBV18	CASSQTTGTGFGYTF
TRBV5-4	CASRAGGTSGTDTQYF
TRBV9	CASSVAGQETQYF
TRBV4-1	CASSKPGQGNTGELFF
TRBV10-3	CAISDFLGLAGDEQYF
TRBV5-1	CASRNGTGLSYEQYF
TRBV5-1	CASSAGSGANVLTF
TRBV20-1	CSARYNTEAFF
TRBV6-1	CASSVSSYGYTF
TRBV6-5	CASKLTGAGTGELFF
TRBV5-5	CASSLGGGNYGYTF